The 25 T cell receptor beta chains reported below all come from one sample, sequenced in a study of blood T cells in healthy people across ages. It was with a sample-barcoded 5' primer and a J-beta primer mix that a second PCR of roughly 7 to 12 cycles was run. Each CDR3 protein gets one entry after TCRdb re-called the 5' RACE reads with MiXCR. The data show roughly 1,500,000 distinct CDR3 sequences, roughly 40% seen once. The sequenced sample was blood. Receptors originate from a woman aged 18-30 years in good health.

This chain joins TRBV23-1 and TRBJ1-4; the D gene is possibly TRBD1 (5 bases). TRBV23-1 qualifies as an ORF whose function is uncertain. With 0 bases removed from V and 1 base from J, the gap between germline ends came to 18 bases. The CDR3 runs to 19 residues. The CDR3 protein is CASSQSLTEKTRTNEKLFF. CDR3 coding DNA: TGCGCCAGCAGTCAATCGCTGACAGAGAAAACGAGAACTAATGAAAAACTGTTTTTT.

As regards this clonotype: Without the conserved terminal phenylalanine or tryptophan, this CDR3 likely stems from a read error. The rearrangement uses TRBV20-1 and TRBJ2-1; 9 positions match TRBD2. V lost 4 bases to trimming and J lost 2 bases; unmatched junction nucleotides: 3. Germline loops: CDR1 DFQATT, CDR2 SNEGSKA (reference sequence). The CDR3 sequence is 14 residues long. The CDR3 reads CSAKGGGAYNEQFL. CDR3 DNA: TGCAGTGCTAAGGGCGGGGGGGCCTACAATGAGCAGTTCCTC.

V gene TRBV29-1 combines with J gene TRBJ1-3; D may be TRBD1 (5 bases). Germline V CDR1 and CDR2: SQVTM, ANQGSEA. Trimming stripped 4 bases from V and 4 bases from J, with 11 bases between. This CDR3 region has 13 residues. This chain's CDR3 is CSVGSGSGNTIYF. Written as DNA, the CDR3 is TGCAGCGTTGGATCAGGGTCCGGAAACACCATATATTTT. Supplemented by reference TRBV29-1 and TRBJ1-3, the full variable domain reads SAVISQKPSRDICQRGTSLTIQCQVDSQVTMMFWYRQQPGQSLTLIATANQGSEATYESGFVIDKFPISRPNLTFSTLTVSNMSPEDSSIYLCSVGSGSGNTIYFGEGSWLTVV.

The V call is TRBV12-3 or TRBV12-4, the J call TRBJ2-3; 8 bases line up with TRBD2. The CDR3 is 20 amino acids. The V gene end was trimmed by 7 bases and the J gene end by 0 bases; junction bases not matched to a gene: 21. The CDR3 region is CASTNRDSGITGWSTDTQYF. The CDR3 DNA reads TGTGCCAGCACCAACCGGGATAGCGGGATAACTGGCTGGAGCACAGATACGCAGTATTTT.

The genes are TRBV7-9 and TRBJ1-1; 8 bases align to TRBD1. V gave up 4 bases and J gave up 0 bases; unmatched junction bases: 7. The CDR3 has 16 amino acids. Germline V gives CDR1 SEHNR, CDR2 FQNEAQ (reference sequence). CDR3 sequence (DNA): TGTGCCAGCAGCTACCCCCCAGGGGGCATGAACACTGAAGCTTTCTTT. This encodes CASSYPPGGMNTEAFF. Based on the CDR3 plus reference TRBV7-9 and TRBJ1-1, the full variable domain is DTGVSQNPRHKITKRGQNVTFRCDPISEHNRLYWYRQTLGQGPEFLTYFQNEAQLEKSRLLSDRFSAERPKGSFSTLEIQRTEQGDSAMYLCASSYPPGGMNTEAFFGQGTRLTVV.

The chain couples TRBV27 to TRBJ2-5; D may be TRBD2 (7 bases). V was clipped by 3 bases and J by 5 bases, with 16 bases between them. The CDR3 loop spans 15 amino acids. Germline V gives CDR1 MNHEY, CDR2 SMNVEV (reference sequence). The CDR3 DNA sequence: TGTGCCAGCAGTTTGGTTTTCGGGGGGCCGGAGACCCAGTACTTC. This sequence encodes CASSLVFGGPETQYF.

The rearrangement uses TRBV25-1 and TRBJ2-7; D perhaps matches TRBD1 (6 bases). This CDR3 contains 13 residues. Germline-derived CDR1 and CDR2 are MGHDK and SYGVNS. V was shortened by 7 bases and J by 2 bases, with 12 bases between the two germline ends. The DNA of the CDR3 is TGTGCCAGCACCCAGGGGTCCACCTACGAGCAGTACTTC. Amino acid sequence: CASTQGSTYEQYF.

The chain joins TRBV9 to TRBJ2-4; D perhaps matches TRBD2 (6 bases). The end of the DNA is better explained by TRBJ2-7, so the J call may be wrong. The germline CDR1 and CDR2 sequences are SGDLS and YYNGEE. The CDR3 contains 15 residues. The CDR3 nucleotides read TGTGCCAGCAGCGTAACCGGGACTTCTATCTACGAGCAGTACTTC. Its protein is CASSVTGTSIYEQYF.

The chain employs TRBV20-1 and TRBJ1-1; D gene unclear. In germline, CDR1 is DFQATT, CDR2 SNEGSKA (reference sequence). V lost 1 base and J 2 bases, leaving 11 bases between the germline ends. The CDR3 spans 14 residues. The CDR3 bases are TGCAGTGCTAGAGCGGGCCGTTCCAACACTGAAGCTTTCTTT. It is translated as CSARAGRSNTEAFF.

The chain recombines TRBV20-1 with TRBJ2-5, with 12 bases that match TRBD2. Gene TRBJ2-7 matches the end of the DNA better, so the J call may be wrong. This CDR3 is built from 15 residues. Looked up from germline, CDR1 is DFQATT and CDR2 is SNEGSKA (reference sequence). The DNA for the CDR3 is TGCAGTGCTTTACCGACTAGCGGGAGTTTCGTCGAGCAGTACTTC. Its protein product is CSALPTSGSFVEQYF.

The gene calls are TRBV7-2 and TRBJ1-6; D unresolved. Germline V gene sequence: CDR1 SGHTA, CDR2 FQGNSA. Trimming removed 5 bases at V and 0 bases at J, with 11 bases between. The CDR3 is made up of 16 amino acids. The CDR3 region has the DNA TGTGCCAGCAGCAGAACCGAGAGCTCCTATAATTCACCCCTCCACTTT. Protein sequence: CASSRTESSYNSPLHF.

This clonotype has only a few counts. The V gene is TRBV27, the J gene TRBJ1-4; no reliable D call. Deletions cut 5 bases from V and 6 bases from J, with 13 bases between. The CDR3 is 14 amino acids. Germline loops: CDR1 MNHEY, CDR2 SMNVEV (reference sequence). The CDR3 reads CASSPVLRYEKLFF. In nucleotides, the CDR3 is TGTGCCAGCAGTCCCGTCCTTCGGTATGAAAAACTGTTTTTT.

The chain is built from TRBV12-3 or TRBV12-4 and TRBJ2-7; D is perhaps TRBD1 (5 bases). Trimming removed 0 bases at V and 7 bases at J, with 13 bases between. This CDR3 has 14 amino acids. The CDR3 nucleotides are TGTGCCAGCAGTTTAGCTAACAGGTACAATGAGCAGTACTTC. Protein product: CASSLANRYNEQYF.

This clonotype was observed a few times. The V call is TRBV13, the J call TRBJ1-5, with D unresolved. Looked up from germline, CDR1 is PRHDT and CDR2 is FYEKMQ (reference sequence). The CDR3 is made up of 15 amino acids. V dropped 0 bases and J dropped 3 bases, with 9 bases sitting between them. CDR3 nucleotide sequence: TGTGCCAGCAGCTTAGGGGGGAGGAACAATCAGCCCCAGCATTTT. Its translation is CASSLGGRNNQPQHF.

DNA of the CDR3: TGTGCCAGCAGCGCGGCACTACTAGAGAAGACCCAGTACTTC. It is translated as CASSAALLEKTQYF. The rearrangement links TRBV21-1 to TRBJ2-5; the DNA was not compared with TRBD2, the D call given in the table. TRBV21-1 is assigned pseudogene status. The CDR3 contains 14 residues.

The chain is built from TRBV27 and TRBJ1-2, with a weak D call TRBD1 (6 bases). CDR1 is MNHEY, CDR2 SMNVEV, per germline (reference sequence). CDR3 length equals 13 residues. Trimming pared 6 bases from V and 4 bases from J, leaving 12 bases between. The CDR3 loop reads CASRGGQGYGYTF. The CDR3 region has the DNA TGTGCCAGCAGGGGGGGCCAGGGCTATGGCTACACCTTC.

The gene calls are TRBV10-3 and TRBJ1-1; D not certain. The germline V and J ends were trimmed by 2 bases and 4 bases, with 11 bases remaining between them. The CDR3 contains 14 residues. Germline V gene data show CDR1 as ENHRY and CDR2 as SYGVKD. The CDR3 reads CAISEAPASTEAFF. In DNA, the CDR3 is TGTGCCATCAGTGAGGCCCCGGCCAGCACTGAAGCTTTCTTT.

This chain connects TRBV4-1 to TRBJ1-4; TRBD1 agrees at 7 bases. V gave up 5 bases and J gave up 8 bases; unmatched junction bases: 11. Germline V lookup: CDR1 MGHRA, CDR2 YSYEKL. This CDR3 is built from 15 residues. CDR3 DNA sequence: TGCGCCAGCAGCGCCACGTTCCAGGGGGAGGAAAAACTGTTTTTT. It is translated as CASSATFQGEEKLFF.

This chain connects TRBV10-3 to TRBJ2-7; D is unclear. The CDR3 loop spans 16 amino acids. V dropped 2 bases and J dropped 7 bases, with 21 bases sitting between them. Per the germline V gene, CDR1 is ENHRY and CDR2 is SYGVKD. In DNA form, the CDR3 reads TGTGCCATCAGTGAGGAGGACGCCGGACCTTACAATGAGCAGTACTTC. Its translation is CAISEEDAGPYNEQYF.

DNA of the CDR3: TGTGCCGGACGGACAGGGGCCCACACTGAAGCTTTCTTT. It is translated as CAGRTGAHTEAFF. This chain links TRBV6-1 with TRBJ1-1; TRBD1 matches at 9 bases. The CDR3 totals 13 residues. Trimming cost V 11 bases and J 3 bases; bases outside gene matches: 7. Germline CDR1 and CDR2: MNHNS and SASEGT.

This clonotype was picked up a small number of times. This rearrangement joins TRBV7-9 to TRBJ2-2, with D hard to call. Germline CDR1 is SEHNR and CDR2 is FQNEAQ (reference sequence). Trimming shortened V by 3 bases and J by 2 bases, and 10 bases separated the two germline ends. The CDR3 spans 15 residues. CDR3: CASSFGALNTGELFF. The CDR3, as DNA: TGTGCCAGCAGCTTCGGCGCTCTCAACACCGGGGAGCTGTTTTTT.

The chain carries TRBV28 and TRBJ2-7, with 8 bases aligning to TRBD2. Per germline, CDR1 MDHEN and CDR2 SYDVKM. The CDR3 extends over 14 amino acids. V shed 8 bases and J 3 bases; nucleotides not matched to a gene: 9. The CDR3 region has the DNA TGTGCCAGCGGGATAGCGGGACTAGTCTACGAGCAGTACTTC. Translation gives CASGIAGLVYEQYF. Looking up the rest from reference TRBV28 and TRBJ2-7 gives the full variable domain: DVKVTQSSRYLVKRTGEKVFLECVQDMDHENMFWYRQDPGLGLRLIYFSYDVKMKEKGDIPEGYSVSREKKERFSLILESASTNQTSMYLCASGIAGLVYEQYFGPGTRLTVT.

CDR3 DNA: TGCGCCAGCAGCCAAGATGGTCCTCGGTACTTC. Encoded protein: CASSQDGPRYF. The chain combines TRBV4-1 with TRBJ2-7, with no clear D. CDR1 MGHRA and CDR2 YSYEKL come from the germline V gene. V lost 0 bases and J 12 bases, leaving 9 bases between the germline ends. The CDR3 length is 11 residues.

V is TRBV5-1 and J is TRBJ2-2, with 8 positions matching TRBD2. The V and J ends lost 4 bases and 7 bases, in that order; junction bases with no gene match: 9. In germline, CDR1 is SGHRS, CDR2 YFSETQ. The CDR3 is made up of 15 amino acids. Here the CDR3 reads CASSDGTSLFGELFF. Here the CDR3 DNA reads TGCGCCAGCAGCGACGGGACTAGTCTATTCGGGGAGCTGTTTTTT.

This CDR3 is CASSSGGDTGELFF. The CDR3 nucleotides are TGTGCCAGCAGCTCAGGGGGGGACACCGGGGAGCTGTTTTTT. J is TRBJ2-2 and V is TRBV12-3 or TRBV12-4; the D call may be TRBD1 or TRBD2 (7 bases each). This CDR3 has 14 residues. V shed 6 bases and J shed 3 bases, with 11 bases lying between them.